Listed below are T cell receptor beta chains from one sample, sequenced in a study of vaccination effects on CD4 cells after COVID-19. These TCRs' antigens remain unknown. TCRdb's table, derived via immunoSEQ multiplex PCR, lists solely in-frame clones and lacks some. The table lists tens of thousands of clones, 70% to 75% of them singletons, with 2% to 2.5% in the top ten. The input for sequencing was CD4+ T cells from PBMCs cultured without peptide, taken after COVID-19 vaccination. The receptors shown here come from a human donor who received a COVID-19 vaccine. Each CDR3 is given with its conserved first and last residue. Each record gives: J gene, V gene, D gene, CDR3 protein. The D gene is left open where the match is weak.

j_gene: TRBJ2-5
v_gene: TRBV9
d_gene: -
CDR3aa: CASSAGRGETQYF

j_gene: TRBJ1-1
v_gene: TRBV7-9
d_gene: -
CDR3aa: CASSSGREAFF

j_gene: TRBJ1-1
v_gene: TRBV5-5
d_gene: TRBD1
CDR3aa: CASSLKGTATGGAGTEAFF

j_gene: TRBJ2-5
v_gene: TRBV9
d_gene: TRBD2
CDR3aa: CASGRAGEETQYF

j_gene: TRBJ1-2
v_gene: TRBV6-1
d_gene: -
CDR3aa: CASSEAPADYGYTF

j_gene: TRBJ1-5
v_gene: TRBV5-1
d_gene: -
CDR3aa: CASSYYDSVNQPQHF

j_gene: TRBJ2-1
v_gene: TRBV5-6
d_gene: -
CDR3aa: CASSFVRGRAVEQFF

j_gene: TRBJ1-2
v_gene: TRBV6-5
d_gene: TRBD1
CDR3aa: CASRQPTGHYGYTF

j_gene: TRBJ1-3
v_gene: TRBV5-1
d_gene: -
CDR3aa: CASSFAGTHSGNTIYF

j_gene: TRBJ2-1
v_gene: TRBV7-3
d_gene: -
CDR3aa: CASSPNFIRTEEQFF

j_gene: TRBJ2-3
v_gene: TRBV7-2
d_gene: -
CDR3aa: CASSLVGGVTDTQYF

j_gene: TRBJ2-4
v_gene: TRBV4-1
d_gene: -
CDR3aa: CASSQYGQGGEDIQYF

j_gene: TRBJ2-5
v_gene: TRBV7-9
d_gene: -
CDR3aa: CASVPRGRGRQETQYF

j_gene: TRBJ2-2
v_gene: TRBV7-2
d_gene: TRBD1
CDR3aa: CASSLLGTANTGELFF

j_gene: TRBJ1-3
v_gene: TRBV12-5
d_gene: TRBD1
CDR3aa: CASGLVTGANTIYF

j_gene: TRBJ2-2
v_gene: TRBV24-1
d_gene: TRBD1
CDR3aa: CATSATTGWTGELFF

j_gene: TRBJ2-3
v_gene: TRBV7-3
d_gene: -
CDR3aa: CASSLSWRDTQYF

j_gene: TRBJ1-5
v_gene: TRBV24-1
d_gene: TRBD1
CDR3aa: CATSDQGQGNFQPQHF

j_gene: TRBJ2-3
v_gene: TRBV5-1
d_gene: TRBD1
CDR3aa: CASSWKDRGADTQYF

j_gene: TRBJ1-5
v_gene: TRBV6-6
d_gene: -
CDR3aa: CAGGRGNQPQHF

j_gene: TRBJ1-3
v_gene: TRBV7-2
d_gene: -
CDR3aa: CASSFGGRNTIYF

j_gene: TRBJ2-5
v_gene: TRBV3-1/TRBV3-2
d_gene: TRBD2
CDR3aa: CASRTSGGKVETQYF

j_gene: TRBJ2-3
v_gene: TRBV4-1
d_gene: TRBD2
CDR3aa: CASSQVGVAGGAKNTDTQYF

j_gene: TRBJ2-3
v_gene: TRBV10-1
d_gene: TRBD2
CDR3aa: CASSEVAGVTDTQYF

j_gene: TRBJ1-5
v_gene: TRBV5-1
d_gene: -
CDR3aa: CASSLDGINQPQHF

j_gene: TRBJ2-6
v_gene: TRBV5-6
d_gene: -
CDR3aa: CASSLAGPAGVLTF

j_gene: TRBJ1-1
v_gene: TRBV7-2
d_gene: -
CDR3aa: CASSSRQNTEAFF

j_gene: TRBJ1-2
v_gene: TRBV29-1
d_gene: TRBD1
CDR3aa: CSVVGETGFGYTF

j_gene: TRBJ2-2
v_gene: TRBV5-1
d_gene: -
CDR3aa: CASSLATGALGGELFF

j_gene: TRBJ2-3
v_gene: TRBV6-6
d_gene: TRBD2
CDR3aa: CASSGLAGPTDTQYF

j_gene: TRBJ1-1
v_gene: TRBV7-3
d_gene: TRBD1
CDR3aa: CASSLGQGHTEAFF

j_gene: TRBJ1-2
v_gene: TRBV5-4
d_gene: -
CDR3aa: CASSFTRAGYTF

j_gene: TRBJ1-4
v_gene: TRBV6-5
d_gene: -
CDR3aa: CASSYPPTTNEKLFF

j_gene: TRBJ2-1
v_gene: TRBV7-3
d_gene: -
CDR3aa: CASSLGGSGDNEQFF

j_gene: TRBJ2-5
v_gene: TRBV13
d_gene: TRBD2
CDR3aa: CASSSSGGGRETQYF

j_gene: TRBJ2-5
v_gene: TRBV19
d_gene: TRBD1
CDR3aa: CASSINRGQETQYF

j_gene: TRBJ1-5
v_gene: TRBV10-3
d_gene: -
CDR3aa: CAISESKWGGGEPQHF

j_gene: TRBJ1-5
v_gene: TRBV20-1
d_gene: -
CDR3aa: CSASRQANQPQHF

j_gene: TRBJ2-4
v_gene: TRBV5-1
d_gene: TRBD2
CDR3aa: CASSLDLAGGRSKNIQYF

j_gene: TRBJ1-2
v_gene: TRBV4-1
d_gene: -
CDR3aa: CASSQDPLANYGYTF

j_gene: TRBJ2-3
v_gene: TRBV5-6
d_gene: -
CDR3aa: CASSAQTRTDTQYF

j_gene: TRBJ2-3
v_gene: TRBV5-1
d_gene: TRBD2
CDR3aa: CASSLMSTSGGEDTQYF

j_gene: TRBJ1-2
v_gene: TRBV18
d_gene: TRBD1
CDR3aa: CASSSGTGNYGYTF

j_gene: TRBJ2-6
v_gene: TRBV19
d_gene: -
CDR3aa: CASSPQGAGANVLTF

j_gene: TRBJ1-2
v_gene: TRBV4-1
d_gene: TRBD1
CDR3aa: CASSQDRGRWSNTF

j_gene: TRBJ1-2
v_gene: TRBV9
d_gene: -
CDR3aa: CASSPNHGGGAPGYTF

j_gene: TRBJ1-1
v_gene: TRBV24-1
d_gene: -
CDR3aa: CATRPDGPNTEAFF

j_gene: TRBJ2-2
v_gene: TRBV7-3
d_gene: -
CDR3aa: CASSLIFSGELFF

j_gene: TRBJ2-6
v_gene: TRBV5-1
d_gene: -
CDR3aa: CASSLATGANVLTF

j_gene: TRBJ1-3
v_gene: TRBV12-5
d_gene: -
CDR3aa: CASGLGESGNTIYF

j_gene: TRBJ2-3
v_gene: TRBV9
d_gene: -
CDR3aa: CASSVDHSTDTQYF

j_gene: TRBJ2-1
v_gene: TRBV18
d_gene: TRBD2
CDR3aa: CASSPRLAGVDNEQFF

j_gene: TRBJ1-6
v_gene: TRBV6-5
d_gene: TRBD1
CDR3aa: CASRGTGTSPLHF

j_gene: TRBJ2-1
v_gene: TRBV5-1
d_gene: TRBD2
CDR3aa: CASTPGGASDEQFF

j_gene: TRBJ1-2
v_gene: TRBV24-1
d_gene: -
CDR3aa: CATSDGSLEGYTF

j_gene: TRBJ2-2
v_gene: TRBV2
d_gene: -
CDR3aa: CASSIQVNTGELFF

j_gene: TRBJ2-2
v_gene: TRBV18
d_gene: -
CDR3aa: CASSPNSSGELFF

j_gene: TRBJ2-3
v_gene: TRBV2
d_gene: TRBD1
CDR3aa: CASVTDRGITDTQYF

j_gene: TRBJ2-1
v_gene: TRBV10-3
d_gene: TRBD2
CDR3aa: CAISELAGGREQFF

j_gene: TRBJ1-1
v_gene: TRBV5-1
d_gene: -
CDR3aa: CASSRYSETEAFF